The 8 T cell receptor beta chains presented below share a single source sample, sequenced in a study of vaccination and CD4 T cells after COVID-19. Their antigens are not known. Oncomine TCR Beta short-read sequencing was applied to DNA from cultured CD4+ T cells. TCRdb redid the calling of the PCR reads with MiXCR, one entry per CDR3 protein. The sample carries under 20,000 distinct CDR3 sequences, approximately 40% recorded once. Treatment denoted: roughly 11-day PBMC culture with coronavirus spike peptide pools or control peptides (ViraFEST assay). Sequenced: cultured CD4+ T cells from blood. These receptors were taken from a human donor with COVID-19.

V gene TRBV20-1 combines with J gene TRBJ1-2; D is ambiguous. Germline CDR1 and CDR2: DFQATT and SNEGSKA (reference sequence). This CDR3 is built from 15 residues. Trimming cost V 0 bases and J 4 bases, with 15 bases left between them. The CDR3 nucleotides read TGCAGTGCTAGAGACACCCCTCTCTATGGCTATGGCTACACCTTC. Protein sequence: CSARDTPLYGYGYTF.

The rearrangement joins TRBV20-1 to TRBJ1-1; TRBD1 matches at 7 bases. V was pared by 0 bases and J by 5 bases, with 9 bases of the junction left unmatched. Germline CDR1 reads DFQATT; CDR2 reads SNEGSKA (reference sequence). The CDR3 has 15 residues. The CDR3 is CSAREPGGERTEAFF. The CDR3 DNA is TGCAGTGCTAGAGAACCAGGGGGTGAAAGGACTGAAGCTTTCTTT.

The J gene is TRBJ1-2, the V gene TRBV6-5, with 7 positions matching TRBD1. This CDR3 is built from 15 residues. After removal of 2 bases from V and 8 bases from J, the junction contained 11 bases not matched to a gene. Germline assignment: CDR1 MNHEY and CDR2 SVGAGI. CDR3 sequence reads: CASSYLAGGMVGYTF. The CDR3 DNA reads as TGTGCCAGCAGTTACCTTGCAGGGGGAATGGTCGGCTACACCTTC.

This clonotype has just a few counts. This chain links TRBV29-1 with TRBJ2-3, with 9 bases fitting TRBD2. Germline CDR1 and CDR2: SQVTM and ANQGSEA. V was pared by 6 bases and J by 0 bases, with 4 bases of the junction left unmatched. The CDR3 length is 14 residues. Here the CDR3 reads CSVKSGGSTDTQYF. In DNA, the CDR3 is TGCAGCGTCAAAAGCGGGGGGAGCACAGATACGCAGTATTTT.

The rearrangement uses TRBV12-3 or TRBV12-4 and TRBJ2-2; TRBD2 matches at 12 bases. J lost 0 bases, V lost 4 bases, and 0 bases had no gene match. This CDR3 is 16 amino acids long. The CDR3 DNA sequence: TGTGCCAGCAGTTGGACTAGCGGGACGAACACCGGGGAGCTGTTTTTT. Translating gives CASSWTSGTNTGELFF.

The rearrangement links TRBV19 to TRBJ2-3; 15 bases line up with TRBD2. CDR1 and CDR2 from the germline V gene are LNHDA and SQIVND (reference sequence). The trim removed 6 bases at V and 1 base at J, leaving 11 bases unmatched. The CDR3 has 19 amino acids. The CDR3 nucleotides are TGTGCCAGTAGCGAAAGGGGACTAGCGGGGGGTCGGGGCACAGATACGCAGTATTTT. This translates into CASSERGLAGGRGTDTQYF.

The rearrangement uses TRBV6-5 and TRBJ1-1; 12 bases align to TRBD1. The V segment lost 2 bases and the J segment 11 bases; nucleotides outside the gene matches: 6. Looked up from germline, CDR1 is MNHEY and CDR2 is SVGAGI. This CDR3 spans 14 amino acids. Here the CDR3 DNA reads TGTGCCAGCAGTTACCACGGGACAGGGGGCGGGGCTTTCTTT. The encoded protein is CASSYHGTGGGAFF.

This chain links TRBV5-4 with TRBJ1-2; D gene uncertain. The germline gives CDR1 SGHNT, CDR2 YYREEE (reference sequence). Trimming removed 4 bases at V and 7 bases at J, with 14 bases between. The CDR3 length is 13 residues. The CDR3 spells CASSPGKGSGYTF. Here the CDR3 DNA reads TGTGCCAGCAGCCCAGGAAAGGGATCTGGCTACACCTTC.